The next 28 T cell receptor beta chains were all read from a single sample in a study of blood T cell repertoires in COVID-19. Profiled with immunoSEQ multiplex PCR; TCRdb holds only in-frame clones, not every one. Among roughly 10,000 clones listed, around 75% were seen once. Sequencing was performed on peripheral blood. Receptors originate from a man between 65 and 80 years old with active COVID-19.

This clone was seen a handful of times. The V and J genes are TRBV9 and TRBJ2-7, with a tentative D call TRBD2 (5 bases). This CDR3 region has 14 residues. The germline V gene encodes CDR1 SGDLS and CDR2 YYNGEE. The V end lost 2 bases, the J end lost 3 bases, and 12 bases lay between the germline ends. In DNA form, the CDR3 reads TGTGCCAGCAGCGTGGGAGCCGACTTCTACGAGCAGTACTTC. Translation gives CASSVGADFYEQYF.

This chain connects TRBV5-1 to TRBJ1-6, with TRBD1 matching 7 bases. The length of the CDR3 is 15 residues. Germline CDR1 reads SGHRS; CDR2 reads YFSETQ. The trim removed 1 base at V and 7 bases at J, leaving 5 bases unmatched. CDR3: CASSLIGTANSPLHF. The CDR3 DNA sequence: TGCGCCAGCAGCTTGATAGGGACAGCGAATTCACCCCTCCACTTT.

The chain carries TRBV11-2 and TRBJ2-1; D is possibly TRBD2 (6 bases). The CDR3 covers 15 residues. V lost 0 bases and J 4 bases, leaving 10 bases between the germline ends. CDR1 and CDR2 (germline): SGHAT, FQNNGV. This chain's CDR3 is CASSLDAGLYNEQFF. Written as DNA, the CDR3 is TGTGCCAGCAGCTTAGATGCGGGACTGTACAATGAGCAGTTCTTC.

J is TRBJ1-2 and V is TRBV3-1 (or the pseudogene TRBV3-2); D uncertain. The CDR3 has 15 amino acids. The ends were cut back, 2 bases at V and 8 bases at J, with 18 bases in the middle. The germline V gene encodes CDR1 LGHDT and CDR2 YNNKEL (reference sequence). The CDR3 reads CASSQTRGLVGGYTF. CDR3 DNA: TGTGCCAGCAGCCAAACTCGCGGTCTGGTTGGAGGCTACACCTTC.

The J gene is TRBJ2-1, the V gene TRBV6-2 or TRBV6-3; 7 nucleotides line up with TRBD1. J lost 6 bases, V lost 4 bases, and 24 bases had no gene match. The CDR3 length is 20 residues. In germline, CDR1 is MNHEY, CDR2 SVGEGT. In DNA, the CDR3 is TGTGCCAGCAGTTCCTTTCGCCGAAGACAGGGTTATCAGTTAAGCAATGAGCAGTTCTTC. It specifies CASSSFRRRQGYQLSNEQFF.

The rearrangement links TRBV10-3 to TRBJ1-6; D remains ambiguous. Germline assignment: CDR1 ENHRY and CDR2 SYGVKD. V was pared by 0 bases and J by 7 bases, with 19 bases between. CDR3 size: 18 residues. This chain's CDR3 is CAISESTTRGIRNSPLHF. The CDR3 DNA sequence: TGTGCCATCAGTGAGTCCACAACTCGGGGTATCAGAAATTCACCCCTCCACTTT.

CDR3 sequence: CASSPPSGGPNPYEQYF. DNA of the CDR3: TGTGCCAGCAGCCCCCCTAGCGGGGGGCCCAATCCGTACGAGCAGTACTTC. The chain is built from TRBV5-5 and TRBJ2-7, with 11 bases aligning to TRBD2. V shed 4 bases and J 4 bases; nucleotides not matched to a gene: 13. Germline V gene data show CDR1 as SGHKS and CDR2 as YYEKEE (reference sequence). The CDR3 is 17 amino acids.

V usage is TRBV27 and J usage is TRBJ1-4; TRBD1 agrees at 7 bases. Germline CDR1 is MNHEY and CDR2 is SMNVEV (reference sequence). J lost 4 bases, V lost 5 bases, and 10 bases had no gene match. The CDR3 has 16 amino acids. CDR3 bases: TGTGCCAGCAGTCCAACGGGACAGCACTATAATGAAAAACTGTTTTTT. Encoded protein: CASSPTGQHYNEKLFF. Full variable domain (missing parts from reference TRBV27 and TRBJ1-4): EAQVTQNPRYLITVTGKKLTVTCSQNMNHEYMSWYRQDPGLGLRQIYYSMNVEVTDKGDVPEGYKVSRKEKRNFPLILESPSPNQTSLYFCASSPTGQHYNEKLFFGSGTQLSVL.

Here the CDR3 reads CAIQRPESADTQYF. The CDR3 nucleotides read TGTGCCATCCAGCGTCCAGAAAGCGCAGATACGCAGTATTTT. V is TRBV5-4 and J is TRBJ2-3; no clear D. V lost 9 bases, J lost 4 bases, and 18 bases lay in between. The CDR3 covers 14 residues. Germline lookup yields CDR1 SGHNT and CDR2 YYREEE (reference sequence).

This clone was seen a few times. The V and J genes are TRBV3-1 (or the pseudogene TRBV3-2) and TRBJ1-3; D ambiguous. Trimming pared 6 bases from V and 5 bases from J, leaving 14 bases between. CDR1 LGHDT and CDR2 YNNKEL come from the germline V gene (reference sequence). The CDR3 sequence is 14 residues long. The CDR3 spells CASRGRELRNTIYF. CDR3 in DNA: TGTGCCAGCAGAGGCCGGGAGCTTAGAAACACCATATATTTT.

This chain joins TRBV6-5 and TRBJ1-4, with 8 bases matching TRBD1. J was trimmed by 4 bases and V by 6 bases; bases with no gene match: 4. The CDR3 covers 14 residues. Looked up from germline, CDR1 is MNHEY and CDR2 is SVGAGI. The CDR3 is CASRRTGLNEKLFF. The CDR3 DNA sequence: TGTGCCAGCAGAAGGACAGGGCTTAATGAAAAACTGTTTTTT.

The chain recombines TRBV5-1 with TRBJ2-7; no reliable D call. This CDR3 comprises 13 residues. Per the germline V gene, CDR1 is SGHRS and CDR2 is YFSETQ. The germline V and J ends were trimmed by 0 bases and 5 bases, with 9 bases remaining between them. CDR3: CASSLETSNEQYF. The CDR3 nucleotides are TGCGCCAGCAGCTTGGAGACATCGAACGAGCAGTACTTC.

The rearrangement uses TRBV28 and TRBJ1-1; a weak D match, TRBD1 (6 bases). This CDR3 is built from 14 residues. Germline values: CDR1 MDHEN, CDR2 SYDVKM. Trimming cost V 2 bases and J 1 base, with 8 bases left between them. The CDR3 spells CASSLGGGNTEAFF. The CDR3 region has the DNA TGTGCCAGCAGTTTAGGGGGCGGGAACACTGAAGCTTTCTTT.

The chain recombines TRBV4-3 with TRBJ1-2; 11 nucleotides align to TRBD1. The CDR3 totals 15 residues. V lost 1 base to trimming and J lost 8 bases; unmatched junction nucleotides: 6. Germline CDR1 LGHNA, CDR2 YSLEER. The CDR3 sequence: CASSQGDRGFYGYTF. The CDR3 DNA reads as TGCGCCAGCAGCCAAGGGGACAGGGGGTTCTACGGCTACACCTTC.

This clone was observed a single time. The chain combines TRBV2 with TRBJ1-6, with 9 bases lining up with TRBD1. V dropped 6 bases and J dropped 10; count of bases not matched to a gene: 4. This CDR3 comprises 13 residues. Germline V gives CDR1 SNHLY, CDR2 FYNNEI. As DNA, the CDR3 is TGTGCCAGCAGCACAGGGGGCTGGTCACCCCTCCACTTT. Its translation: CASSTGGWSPLHF.

This clone appeared a single time. The V gene is TRBV18, the J gene TRBJ2-5, with 12 nucleotides matching TRBD2. V lost 0 bases and J lost 4; bases outside the gene matches: 3. This CDR3 contains 16 residues. The germline V gene encodes CDR1 KGHSH and CDR2 LQKENI. The CDR3 sequence: CASSPPASGGAETQYF. The CDR3, as DNA: TGTGCCAGCTCACCACCGGCTAGCGGGGGGGCAGAGACCCAGTACTTC.

V is TRBV9 and J is TRBJ1-1, with TRBD1 as a possible D gene (5 bases). CDR1 SGDLS and CDR2 YYNGEE come from the germline V gene. The ends were cut back, 7 bases at V and 2 bases at J, with 12 bases in the middle. The CDR3 runs to 13 residues. CDR3 sequence: CASGAALNTEAFF. The CDR3 DNA is TGTGCCAGCGGGGCAGCCCTTAACACTGAAGCTTTCTTT.

The chain links TRBV30 to TRBJ2-1, with TRBD1 matching over 7 bases. Germline V lookup: CDR1 GTSNPN, CDR2 SVGIG (reference sequence). The CDR3 is made up of 12 amino acids. V trimming: 1 base; J trimming: 9 bases; junction bases outside the gene matches: 3. The DNA for the CDR3 is TGTGCCTGGAGTGAACAGGGGACTGAGCAGTTCTTC. Translation gives CAWSEQGTEQFF. Full variable domain (missing parts from reference TRBV30 and TRBJ2-1): SQTIHQWPATLVQPVGSPLSLECTVEGTSNPNLYWYRQAAGRGLQLLFYSVGIGQISSEVPQNLSASRPQDRQFILSSKKLLLSDSGFYLCAWSEQGTEQFFGPGTRLTVL.

This clone was recorded a few times. The CDR3 reads CASSPGQGVQETQYF. Here the CDR3 DNA reads TGTGCCAGCAGTCCGGGACAGGGGGTCCAAGAGACCCAGTACTTC. The chain employs TRBV6-6 and TRBJ2-5; 11 positions match TRBD1. The CDR3 loop spans 15 amino acids. Trimming removed 5 bases from V and 1 base from J; junction bases left unmatched: 3. Germline assignment: CDR1 MNHNY and CDR2 SVGAGI (reference sequence).

The V gene is TRBV7-7, the J gene TRBJ2-1; tentatively, D is TRBD1 (5 bases). The germline gives CDR1 SSHAT, CDR2 FNYEAQ (reference sequence). This CDR3 has 16 residues. Trimming stripped 1 base from V and 0 bases from J, with 10 bases between. The CDR3 protein is CASSLEGDPSYNEQFF. The CDR3, as DNA: TGTGCCAGCAGCTTAGAAGGGGATCCCTCCTACAATGAGCAGTTCTTC. Full variable domain (remainder filled in from reference TRBV7-7 and TRBJ2-1): GAGVSQSPRYKVTKRGQDVTLRCDPISSHATLYWYQQALGQGPEFLTYFNYEAQPDKSGLPSDRFSAERPEGSISTLTIQRTEQRDSAMYRCASSLEGDPSYNEQFFGPGTRLTVL.

This clone turned up a few times. This chain uses TRBV5-4 with TRBJ1-1; 9 bases match TRBD1. V lost 1 base and J lost 5; bases outside the gene matches: 12. The CDR3 extends over 17 amino acids. Germline CDR1 and CDR2: SGHNT and YYREEE (reference sequence). The CDR3: CASSLSSRVTGGTEAFF. The CDR3 nucleotides are TGTGCCAGCAGCTTGTCCTCTAGGGTGACAGGGGGAACTGAAGCTTTCTTT.

The V and J genes are TRBV7-3 and TRBJ2-7; D perhaps matches TRBD2 (6 bases). The CDR3 contains 13 residues. CDR1 and CDR2 from the germline V gene are SGHTA and FQGTGA. Trimming stripped 3 bases from V and 7 bases from J, with 13 bases between. CDR3 sequence (DNA): TGTGCCAGCAGCTTGGGTCAAGGGAGGGAGCAGTACTTC. This translates into CASSLGQGREQYF.

This sequence joins TRBV28 and TRBJ1-1; D gene uncertain. Germline V gene sequence: CDR1 MDHEN, CDR2 SYDVKM. The CDR3 is 13 amino acids. Trimming left V 3 bases short and J 11 bases short, with 16 bases between. CDR3 sequence (DNA): TGTGCCAGCAGTTTGAGGGTCGCGTCCCCCGCTTTCTTT. Translation: CASSLRVASPAFF. Supplemented by reference TRBV28 and TRBJ1-1, the full variable domain reads DVKVTQSSRYLVKRTGEKVFLECVQDMDHENMFWYRQDPGLGLRLIYFSYDVKMKEKGDIPEGYSVSREKKERFSLILESASTNQTSMYLCASSLRVASPAFFGQGTRLTVV.

The rearrangement uses TRBV3-1 (or the pseudogene TRBV3-2) and TRBJ1-6; 10 bases are shared with TRBD1. Trimming cost V 6 bases and J 6 bases; bases outside gene matches: 2. The germline gives CDR1 LGHDT, CDR2 YNNKEL (reference sequence). This CDR3 comprises 14 residues. The DNA for the CDR3 is TGTGCCAGCAGTGGACAGGGGGGTAATTCACCCCTCCACTTT. Translated: CASSGQGGNSPLHF.

The chain couples TRBV19 to TRBJ1-5; 10 bases line up with TRBD1. Germline V gene sequence: CDR1 LNHDA, CDR2 SQIVND (reference sequence). This CDR3 region has 14 residues. Losses at the gene ends were 8 bases for V and 4 bases for J; bases not matched to a gene: 5. The CDR3 protein is CASVGTGVNQPQHF. The CDR3, as DNA: TGTGCCAGTGTTGGGACAGGGGTAAATCAGCCCCAGCATTTT.

The chain joins TRBV4-1 to TRBJ2-5; 8 bases fit TRBD2. This CDR3 comprises 16 residues. CDR1 and CDR2 from the germline V gene are MGHRA and YSYEKL. V dropped 0 bases and J dropped 0; count of bases not matched to a gene: 3. The CDR3 DNA sequence: TGCGCCAGCAGCCAAGATCGGGGGGGACACCAAGAGACCCAGTACTTC. Amino acids: CASSQDRGGHQETQYF.

V gene TRBV4-2 combines with J gene TRBJ2-1; 9 bases align to TRBD2. The CDR3 runs to 15 residues. Germline V gives CDR1 LGHNA, CDR2 YNFKEQ. With V trimmed by 8 bases and J by 4 bases, 9 bases remained unmatched. CDR3: CASSDGGLAYNEQFF. CDR3 DNA: TGTGCCAGCTCCGACGGGGGACTAGCATACAATGAGCAGTTCTTC.

This chain links TRBV30 with TRBJ1-5; D may be TRBD1 (5 bases). Germline-derived CDR1 and CDR2 are GTSNPN and SVGIG (reference sequence). CDR3 length equals 14 residues. V was pared by 0 bases and J by 5 bases, with 11 bases between. The CDR3 DNA follows: TGTGCCTGGAGTGTCCAGGGTGCGGATCAGCCCCAGCATTTT. Its protein is CAWSVQGADQPQHF.